The next 14 T cell receptor beta chains were all read from a single sample in a study of shared clonotypes between healthy human individuals. Generated by immunoSEQ multiplex PCR, the TCRdb table keeps only in-frame clones and is missing some. The sample yields over a million clones, around 97% seen once. Sequenced sample: naive CD4+ T cells sorted from blood. Sample subset: CD45RA+ positively selected. These receptors originate from a man aged 25-45 years in good health.

This clone appeared once. The chain uses TRBV2 and TRBJ1-1, with a weak D call TRBD1 (6 bases). The CDR3 extends over 15 amino acids. The ends were cut back, 7 bases at V and 0 bases at J, with 15 bases in the middle. The germline CDR1 and CDR2 sequences are SNHLY and FYNNEI. DNA of the CDR3: TGTGCCAGCACCGAACAGGGCAACATGAACACTGAAGCTTTCTTT. It specifies CASTEQGNMNTEAFF.

This chain links TRBV28 with TRBJ2-7, with TRBD1 identical over 7 bases. This CDR3 contains 12 residues. The V segment lost 5 bases and the J segment 6 bases; nucleotides outside the gene matches: 4. Germline V lookup: CDR1 MDHEN, CDR2 SYDVKM. CDR3 bases: TGTGCCAGCAGTGTAGGGGGCGGCGAGCAGTACTTC. The encoded protein is CASSVGGGEQYF.

This rearrangement joins TRBV10-2 to TRBJ2-7; no clear D. Germline CDR1 is WSHSY and CDR2 is SAAADI. The CDR3 spans 11 residues. V was trimmed by 6 bases and J by 3 bases, leaving 6 bases between them. The CDR3 coding sequence is TGCGCCAGCAGGGAATACTACGAGCAGTACTTC. Translating it yields CASREYYEQYF.

The CDR3 spells CASRLDRASAGELFF. The DNA of the CDR3 is TGTGCCAGCAGACTTGACAGGGCTTCGGCCGGGGAGCTGTTTTTT. This chain connects TRBV2 to TRBJ2-2; 7 nucleotides line up with TRBD1. After removal of 6 bases from V and 6 bases from J, the junction contained 10 bases not matched to a gene. Germline V gene lookup returns CDR1 SNHLY and CDR2 FYNNEI. The CDR3 runs to 15 residues.

V usage is TRBV5-1 and J usage is TRBJ2-1; TRBD1 aligns across 7 bases. This CDR3 comprises 14 residues. V was clipped by 4 bases and J by 9 bases; unmatched bases: 10. The V gene's germline CDR1 is SGHRS and CDR2 YFSETQ. CDR3 amino acids: CASSITTGVGEQFF. The DNA for the CDR3 is TGCGCCAGCAGCATAACTACAGGGGTGGGTGAGCAGTTCTTC.

The CDR3 bases are TGTGCCACCAGCAGAGGCCTTGAGAGACTCAATGAAAAACTGTTTTTT. Encoded protein: CATSRGLERLNEKLFF. This chain links TRBV15 with TRBJ1-4; D call uncertain. Between the trimmed V and J ends, which lost 1 base and 5 bases, there was a span of 14 bases. This CDR3 region has 16 residues. Germline V lookup: CDR1 LNHNV, CDR2 YYDKDF (reference sequence).

This chain connects TRBV2 to TRBJ2-2; D possibly matches TRBD1 or TRBD2 (6 bases each). This CDR3 is 13 amino acids long. Trimming took off 6 bases at V and 5 bases at J, with 10 bases between the two ends. Germline CDR1 SNHLY, CDR2 FYNNEI. CDR3 coding DNA: TGTGCCAGCAGGGAGGGACAAACCGGGGAGCTGTTTTTT. This translates into CASREGQTGELFF.

As regards this clone: The junction shows a germline mismatch at one end, possibly a read error. The chain uses TRBV7-8 and TRBJ2-3, with 11 bases lining up with TRBD2. Germline V lookup: CDR1 SGHVS, CDR2 FQNEAQ. CDR3 length equals 17 residues. CDR3 coding DNA: TGTGCCAGCAGTTTAGCGGGAGGGCCTTGGTTTACAGATACGCAGTATTTT. This encodes CASSLAGGPWFTDTQYF.

This chain links TRBV4-3 with TRBJ2-1; TRBD2 is a possible D gene (6 bases). Trimming pared 3 bases from V and 4 bases from J, leaving 13 bases between. CDR3 length equals 15 residues. CDR1 is LGHNA and CDR2 is YSLEER in the germline V gene. This CDR3 reads CASSQLGEAYNEQFF. For the CDR3, the DNA is TGCGCCAGCAGCCAGCTAGGGGAGGCGTACAATGAGCAGTTCTTC.

The chain is built from TRBV4-1 and TRBJ2-7, with D unresolved. Germline V gene data show CDR1 as MGHRA and CDR2 as YSYEKL. V lost 1 base and J lost 0, with 10 bases in between. The CDR3 contains 15 residues. The CDR3 nucleotides read TGCGCCAGCAGCCAAGGGCAGATATCCTCCTACGAGCAGTACTTC. Translation: CASSQGQISSYEQYF.

The gene calls are TRBV2 and TRBJ1-2; tentative D call: TRBD1 (5 bases). Germline assignment: CDR1 SNHLY and CDR2 FYNNEI. The CDR3 is 13 amino acids. V was clipped by 11 bases and J by 4 bases, with 17 bases between them. This CDR3 reads CALGPEVGYGYTF. Written as DNA, the CDR3 is TGTGCCCTGGGGCCCGAAGTGGGCTATGGCTACACCTTC.

As regards this clone: The same CDR3 can be traced to other DNA sequences in this sample. The chain has TRBV5-1 and TRBJ2-1; a weak D match, TRBD2 (5 bases). The CDR3 totals 15 residues. V lost 2 bases and J 0 bases, leaving 9 bases between the germline ends. Germline lookup yields CDR1 SGHRS and CDR2 YFSETQ. This chain's CDR3 is CASSFSGSSYNEQFF. CDR3 nucleotide sequence: TGCGCCAGCAGCTTCAGCGGAAGCTCCTACAATGAGCAGTTCTTC.

This clone was counted once. The gene calls are TRBV28 and TRBJ2-3; the match to TRBD2 covers 8 bases. Trimming removed 5 bases from V and 4 bases from J; junction bases left unmatched: 8. Per the germline V gene, CDR1 is MDHEN and CDR2 is SYDVKM. This CDR3 contains 15 residues. The CDR3 DNA follows: TGTGCCAGCAGTCAAGGGGGACTAGGAGCAGATACGCAGTATTTT. It translates to CASSQGGLGADTQYF.

The gene calls are TRBV29-1 and TRBJ2-5; D gene uncertain. This CDR3 has 14 amino acids. Per the germline V gene, CDR1 is SQVTM and CDR2 is ANQGSEA. Trimming took 5 bases from V and 0 from J, leaving 13 bases between them. The CDR3 region is CSVMTLRDQETQYF. CDR3 in DNA: TGCAGCGTTATGACACTAAGGGACCAAGAGACCCAGTACTTC.